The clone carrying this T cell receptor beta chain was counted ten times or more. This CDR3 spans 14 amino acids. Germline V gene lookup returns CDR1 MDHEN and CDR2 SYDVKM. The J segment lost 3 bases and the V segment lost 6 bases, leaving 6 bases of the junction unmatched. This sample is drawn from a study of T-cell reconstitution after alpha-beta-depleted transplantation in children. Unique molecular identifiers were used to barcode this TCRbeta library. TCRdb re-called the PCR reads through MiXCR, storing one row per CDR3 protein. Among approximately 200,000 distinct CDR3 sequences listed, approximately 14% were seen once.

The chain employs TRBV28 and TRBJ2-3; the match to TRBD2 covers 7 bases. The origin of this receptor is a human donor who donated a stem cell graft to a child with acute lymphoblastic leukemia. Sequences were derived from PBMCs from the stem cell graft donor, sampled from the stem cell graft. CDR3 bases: TGTGCCAGCAGGTGGACTAGGGTTACAGATACGCAGTATTTT. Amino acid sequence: CASRWTRVTDTQYF.